In this sample, the clone carrying this T cell receptor (beta chain) turned up many times. Its target is not known. This entry is derived from a study of T-cell memory formation after mild COVID-19. Whole-study findings and limits: Mostly located in CM and EM were contracting CD4+ clones, with contracting CD8+ clones located in EMRA.

TCRdb re-analysed the 5' RACE reads in MiXCR, keeping a single row per CDR3 protein. Of approximately 490,000 distinct CDR3 sequences in the sample, about a fifth were seen once. The ends lost 3 bases at V and 2 bases at J; junction bases unmatched: 6. CDR3 length equals 16 residues. Looked up from germline, CDR1 is SEHNR and CDR2 is FQNEAQ (reference sequence). The clonotype was recovered from an adult woman who had mild COVID-19 (a few samples of this study predate the infection). Cell type and time point are not known. V gene TRBV7-9 combines with J gene TRBJ2-3, with 9 bases that match TRBD2. The sample taken for sequencing was PBMCs or a T cell subset sorted from them (not recorded which). The CDR3 reads CASSFLAGGSTDTQYF. In DNA, the CDR3 is TGTGCCAGCAGCTTTCTGGCGGGGGGGTCCACAGATACGCAGTATTTT.